Sequencing of this T cell receptor beta chain was carried out in a study of T cells expressing NK-cell markers. TCRdb reprocessed the 5' RACE reads and stores each CDR3 protein as one record, lacking DNA. Here the sample table reports 500,000 to 700,000 distinct CDR3 sequences. Looked up from germline, CDR1 is KGHDR and CDR2 is SFDVKD. This CDR3 is 16 amino acids long. The chain links TRBV24-1 to TRBJ2-2; the TRBD2 assignment by TCRdb is unverifiable without DNA. The clonotype originates from a man aged 18 to 30 in good health. Sequences were obtained from blood T cells: a sorted CD56 or NKG2C T cell subset, CD4+ or CD8+ T cells, or bulk PBMC T cells (not recorded which). The CDR3 here is CATSDLAWRDTGELFF.